Sequencing of this T cell receptor beta chain was carried out in a study of T cell responses to AZD1222 COVID-19 vaccine. Regarding the study as a whole: An increase in Spike-specific TCR breadth and depth was observed after two AZD1222 doses. Vaccine-associated CD4 TCRs spanned spike, dominant at 160-218 and 743-854. Baseline testing showed seropositivity in only six AZD1222 recipients. Clonal diversity was possibly underestimated; the donors were predominantly white British and more often female.

The CDR3 runs 15 residues. Germline CDR1 reads LNHDA; CDR2 reads SQIVND (reference sequence). V was pared by 4 bases and J by 0 bases, with 10 bases between. Assay used: immunoSEQ multiplex PCR; TCRdb lists only in-frame clones, some missing. This sample has approximately 140,000 clones, with more than 70% found just once. On this clone itself: The antigen is unknown.

This TCR derives from an adult in good health. The chain joins TRBV19 to TRBJ2-1; possibly TRBD1 or TRBD2 for D (5 bases each). Sequenced material: peripheral blood, taken on day 0 of AZD1222 vaccination. The CDR3 reads CASSTGTDSYNEQFF. In nucleotides, the CDR3 is TGTGCCAGTAGTACCGGGACCGACTCCTACAATGAGCAGTTCTTC.